The clone carrying this T cell receptor beta chain was recorded once. The repertoire was sequenced with immunoSEQ multiplex PCR; TCRdb's copy has only in-frame clones and lacks some. This table holds approximately 88,000 clones, 85% to 90% found once. The sample is drawn from a study of blood T cell repertoires in COVID-19. At the level of the study: The United States, Italy and Spain provided the acute and convalescent COVID-19 samples. PBMCs, B-cell-depleted T cells, or T cells were the source of the cDNA or gDNA that made up the material.

Germline CDR1 reads SGHRS; CDR2 reads YFSETQ. The CDR3 consists of 16 residues. Trimming removed 4 bases at V and 0 bases at J, with 15 bases between. J is TRBJ2-3 and V is TRBV5-1, with D tentatively TRBD1 (6 bases). The sequencing sample was made of peripheral blood. This TCR was recovered from a woman between 70 and 85 years old with acute or convalescent COVID-19. The CDR3 DNA reads TGCGCCAGCAGCCTCCAGGGGAGCATGAGCACAGATACGCAGTATTTT. This translates into CASSLQGSMSTDTQYF.